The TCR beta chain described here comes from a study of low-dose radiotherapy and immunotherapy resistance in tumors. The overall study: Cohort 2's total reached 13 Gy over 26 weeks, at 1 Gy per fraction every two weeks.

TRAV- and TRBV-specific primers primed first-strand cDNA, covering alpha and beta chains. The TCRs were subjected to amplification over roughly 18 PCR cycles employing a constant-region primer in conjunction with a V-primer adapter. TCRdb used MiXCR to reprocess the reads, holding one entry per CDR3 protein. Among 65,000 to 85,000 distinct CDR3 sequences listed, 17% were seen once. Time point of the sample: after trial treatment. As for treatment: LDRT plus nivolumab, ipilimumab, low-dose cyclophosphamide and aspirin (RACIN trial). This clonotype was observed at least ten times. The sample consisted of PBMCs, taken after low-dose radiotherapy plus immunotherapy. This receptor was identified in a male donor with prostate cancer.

For the CDR3, the DNA is TGTGCCAGCAGTCTAACCGAAAACTATGGCTACACCTTC. Protein: CASSLTENYGYTF. The chain uses TRBV28 and TRBJ1-2; D is uncertain. Trimming removed 5 bases from V and 2 bases from J, with 9 bases in between. Germline CDR1 MDHEN, CDR2 SYDVKM. CDR3 length: 13 residues.